Listed below are T cell receptor beta chains from one sample, sequenced in a study of vaccination effects on CD4 cells after COVID-19. No antigen has been identified for these receptors. The protocol was immunoSEQ multiplex PCR, while the TCRdb copy is restricted to in-frame clones and leaves out a portion. The sample holds around 63,000 clones, about 79% seen once. The source was CD4+ T cells from PBMCs cultured with HCoV-OC43 spike peptides, collected before COVID-19 vaccination. These receptors all come from a human donor who received a COVID-19 vaccine. CDR3s include the opening cysteine and the closing phenylalanine or tryptophan. The D gene is left open where the match is weak. Clone size is shown for a subset of rows, as once, few, many or a class of expanded clone.

v_call	d_call	j_call	clone_size	cdr3_aa	cdr3_nt
TRBV7-3	.	TRBJ1-2	.	CASSLAGGGFYGYTF	TGTGCCAGCAGCTTAGCCGGGGGGGGTTTCTATGGCTACACCTTC
TRBV11-2	.	TRBJ2-1	.	CASSLDDGRGAEQFF	TGTGCCAGCAGCTTAGATGACGGCAGGGGCGCTGAGCAGTTCTTC
TRBV2	.	TRBJ2-1	once	CASHDGGNSYNEQFF	TGTGCCAGCCACGACGGGGGCAACTCCTACAATGAGCAGTTCTTC
TRBV2	.	TRBJ1-2	.	CASSEATGVLGYTF	TGTGCCAGCAGTGAAGCGACAGGAGTACTTGGCTACACCTTC
TRBV2	.	TRBJ1-6	.	CASRGATRQNSPLHF	TGTGCCAGCAGGGGAGCGACCCGACAGAATTCACCCCTCCACTTT
TRBV7-2	.	TRBJ2-5	.	CASSFTNEETQYF	TGTGCCAGCAGCTTCACGAACGAAGAGACCCAGTACTTC
TRBV5-1	TRBD2	TRBJ2-3	.	CASSLASGGTDTQYF	TGCGCCAGCAGCTTGGCTAGCGGGGGAACAGATACGCAGTATTTT
TRBV27	TRBD1	TRBJ1-2	.	CASSYGQGRYGYTF	TGTGCCAGCAGTTACGGACAGGGCCGGTATGGCTACACCTTC
TRBV5-6	.	TRBJ1-2	.	CASSLGGSGYGYTF	TGTGCCAGCAGCTTGGGAGGGTCGGGGTATGGTTACACCTTC
TRBV6-7	.	TRBJ2-3	once	CASSKREADTQYF	TGTGCCAGCAGTAAGAGGGAGGCAGATACGCAGTATTTT
TRBV30	.	TRBJ1-1	.	CAWSLEAPSAFF	TGTGCCTGGAGTTTGGAAGCCCCATCGGCTTTCTTT
TRBV3-1/TRBV3-2	.	TRBJ2-3	.	CATTKGGTQYF	TGTGCCACCACTAAGGGGGGGACGCAGTATTTT
TRBV10-2	.	TRBJ1-6	.	CASSESRDSPLHF	TGCGCCAGCAGTGAGTCTAGAGATTCACCCCTCCACTTT
TRBV28	TRBD1	TRBJ1-5	.	CASSLPTGGNQPQHF	TGTGCCAGCAGTTTACCGACAGGGGGCAATCAGCCCCAGCATTTT
TRBV11-1	TRBD1	TRBJ1-1	.	CASSPSGGLGTEAFF	TGTGCCAGCAGCCCATCAGGGGGCTTGGGGACTGAAGCTTTCTTT
TRBV12-5	.	TRBJ2-1	.	CASGLATGTVKYNEQFF	TGTGCTAGTGGTTTGGCCACCGGGACGGTGAAATACAATGAGCAGTTCTTC
TRBV6-6	.	TRBJ1-2	.	CAIRPGGGYGYTF	TGTGCCATTCGCCCCGGGGGTGGCTATGGCTACACCTTC
TRBV5-1	.	TRBJ1-2	.	CASSPTGDGGYTF	TGCGCCAGCAGCCCAACAGGAGATGGTGGCTACACCTTC
TRBV19	.	TRBJ2-5	.	CASSDRGSGQETQYF	TGTGCCAGTAGCGATCGGGGCAGCGGACAAGAGACCCAGTACTTC
TRBV7-2	TRBD1	TRBJ2-5	.	CASSLVPGTGRMETQYF	TGTGCCAGCAGCTTAGTGCCCGGGACAGGGAGGATGGAGACCCAGTACTTC
TRBV30	.	TRBJ1-3	.	CALDASSGNTIYF	TGTGCCTTGGACGCCAGCTCTGGAAACACCATATATTTT
TRBV6-2/TRBV6-3	.	TRBJ1-2	.	CASSPHYGYTF	TGTGCCAGCAGTCCACACTATGGCTACACCTTC
TRBV9	TRBD2	TRBJ2-3	.	CASSTGTSGRDTQYF	TGTGCCAGCAGCACCGGGACTAGCGGGAGAGATACGCAGTATTTT
TRBV18	.	TRBJ2-3	.	CASSPLGATDTQYF	TGTGCCAGCTCACCTCTGGGGGCAACAGATACGCAGTATTTT
TRBV9	.	TRBJ1-3	.	CASSVEYGGNTIYF	TGTGCCAGCAGCGTAGAGTACGGGGGAAACACCATATATTTT
TRBV4-1	.	TRBJ2-3	.	CASSQERSGIEKDTQYF	TGCGCCAGCAGCCAAGAAAGGTCAGGGATTGAGAAAGATACGCAGTATTTT
TRBV6-5	.	TRBJ1-2	.	CASSYVGAGGYTF	TGTGCCAGCAGTTACGTGGGGGCAGGCGGCTACACCTTC
TRBV19	.	TRBJ1-5	few	CASSRQDSNQPQHF	TGTGCCAGTAGCAGACAGGATAGCAATCAGCCCCAGCATTTT
TRBV28	.	TRBJ1-2	.	CASSNKGFRGGYTF	TGTGCCAGCAGTAATAAAGGGTTTCGGGGTGGCTACACCTTC
TRBV6-5	TRBD2	TRBJ2-5	.	CASRSLAGPPGTQYF	TGTGCCAGCAGATCCCTAGCGGGGCCCCCGGGTACCCAGTACTTC
TRBV7-2	.	TRBJ2-5	.	CASSPLGARAETQYF	TGTGCCAGCAGCCCCTTGGGGGCCCGAGCAGAGACCCAGTACTTC
TRBV24-1	TRBD1	TRBJ2-1	.	CATSDTGGTPPYNEQFF	TGTGCCACCAGTGACACAGGGGGAACTCCTCCCTACAATGAGCAGTTCTTC
TRBV29-1	.	TRBJ2-6	once	CSVGQGDSGANVLTF	TGCAGCGTTGGGCAGGGAGATTCTGGGGCCAACGTCCTGACTTTC
TRBV10-3	.	TRBJ2-3	.	CAISDSHRAERTDTQYF	TGTGCCATCAGTGACTCCCACCGGGCAGAACGCACAGATACGCAGTATTTT
TRBV4-1	.	TRBJ2-3	.	CASSPYFQDTQYF	TGCGCCAGCAGCCCCTATTTCCAAGATACGCAGTATTTT
TRBV6-6	TRBD2	TRBJ2-2	.	CASSPLTNRAGGKTGELFF	TGTGCCAGCAGTCCCCTCACAAACAGGGCGGGGGGAAAAACCGGGGAGCTGTTTTTT
TRBV27	.	TRBJ1-5	.	CASSGQGAQPQHF	TGTGCCAGCAGTGGCCAGGGCGCTCAGCCCCAGCATTTT
TRBV7-9	.	TRBJ1-4	.	CASSLRGGNEKLFF	TGTGCCAGCAGCTTACGAGGGGGTAATGAAAAACTGTTTTTT
TRBV3-1/TRBV3-2	.	TRBJ2-3	.	CASSQDGINTQYF	TGTGCCAGCAGCCAAGATGGGATAAATACGCAGTATTTT
TRBV10-2	TRBD1	TRBJ1-3	.	CASSEGPGGSRNTIYF	TGCGCCAGCAGTGAGGGGCCAGGGGGCTCTAGAAACACCATATATTTT
TRBV12-5	TRBD1	TRBJ1-2	.	CASGPPIGQGHGYTF	TGTGCTAGTGGTCCACCCATCGGACAGGGCCATGGCTACACCTTC
TRBV25-1	.	TRBJ2-4	few	CASSYHAKNIQYF	TGTGCCAGCAGTTACCACGCCAAAAACATTCAGTACTTC